This T cell receptor (beta chain) was found in a study of cytomegalovirus exposure and HLA in healthy donors. The ends lost 2 bases at V and 3 bases at J; junction bases unmatched: 0. This CDR3 has 13 residues. Germline-derived CDR1 and CDR2 are KGHSH and LQKENI. Both 60 Vbeta primers and 13 Jbeta primers went into the PCR. Measured with immunoSEQ multiplex PCR; TCRdb has only the in-frame clones, and not every one. The table lists around 98,000 clones, 75% to 85% of them singletons. This chain links TRBV18 with TRBJ1-2; 7 nucleotides agree with TRBD1. The source is a woman aged 40 to 50 in good health and CMV-seronegative. The sequenced sample consisted of PBMCs. The CDR3 loop reads CASSPDRDYGYTF. The CDR3 nucleotides are TGTGCCAGCTCACCAGACAGGGACTATGGCTACACCTTC.